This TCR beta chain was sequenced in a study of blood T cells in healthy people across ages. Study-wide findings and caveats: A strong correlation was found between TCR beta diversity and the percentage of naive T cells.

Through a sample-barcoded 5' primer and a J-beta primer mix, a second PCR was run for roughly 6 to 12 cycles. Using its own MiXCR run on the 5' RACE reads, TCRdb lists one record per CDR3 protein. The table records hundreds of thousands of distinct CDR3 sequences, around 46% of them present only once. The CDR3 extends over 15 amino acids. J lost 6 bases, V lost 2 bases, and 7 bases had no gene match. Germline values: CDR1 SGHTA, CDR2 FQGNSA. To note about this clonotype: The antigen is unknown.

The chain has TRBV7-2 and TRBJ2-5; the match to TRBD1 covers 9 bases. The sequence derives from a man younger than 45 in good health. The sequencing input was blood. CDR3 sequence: CASSLQDRGGKTQYF. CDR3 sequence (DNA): TGTGCCAGCAGCTTACAGGACAGGGGAGGAAAGACCCAGTACTTC.